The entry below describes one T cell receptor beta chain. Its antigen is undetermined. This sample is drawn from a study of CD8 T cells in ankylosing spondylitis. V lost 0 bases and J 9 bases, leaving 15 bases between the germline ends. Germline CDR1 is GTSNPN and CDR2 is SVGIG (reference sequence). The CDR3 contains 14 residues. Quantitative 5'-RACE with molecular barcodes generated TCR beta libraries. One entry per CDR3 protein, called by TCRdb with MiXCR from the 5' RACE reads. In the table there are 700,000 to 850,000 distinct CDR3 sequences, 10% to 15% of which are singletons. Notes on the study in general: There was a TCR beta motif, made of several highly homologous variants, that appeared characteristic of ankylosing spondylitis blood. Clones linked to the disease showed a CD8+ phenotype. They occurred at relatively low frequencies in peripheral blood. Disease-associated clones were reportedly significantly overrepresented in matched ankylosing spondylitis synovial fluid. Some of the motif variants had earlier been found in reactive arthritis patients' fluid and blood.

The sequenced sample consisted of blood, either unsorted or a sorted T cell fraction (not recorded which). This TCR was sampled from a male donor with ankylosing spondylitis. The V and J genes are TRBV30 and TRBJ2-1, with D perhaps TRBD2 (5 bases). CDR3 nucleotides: TGTGCCTGGAGTGTACGCGGGTTTTTAGGTGAGCAGTTCTTC. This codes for CAWSVRGFLGEQFF.